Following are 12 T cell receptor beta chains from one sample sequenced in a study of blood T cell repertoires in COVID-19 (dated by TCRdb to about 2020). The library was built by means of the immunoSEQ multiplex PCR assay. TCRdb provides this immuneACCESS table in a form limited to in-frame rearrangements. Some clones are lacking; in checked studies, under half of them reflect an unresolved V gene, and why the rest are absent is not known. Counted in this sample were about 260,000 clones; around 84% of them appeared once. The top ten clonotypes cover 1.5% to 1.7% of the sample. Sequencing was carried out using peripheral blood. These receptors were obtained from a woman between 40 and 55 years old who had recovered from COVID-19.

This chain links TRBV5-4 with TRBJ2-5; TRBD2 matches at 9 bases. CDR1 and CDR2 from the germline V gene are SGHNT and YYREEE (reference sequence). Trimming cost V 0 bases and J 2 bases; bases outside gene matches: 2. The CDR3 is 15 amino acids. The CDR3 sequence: CASSLALAGQETQYF. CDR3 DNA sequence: TGTGCCAGCAGCTTGGCCCTAGCGGGGCAAGAGACCCAGTACTTC.

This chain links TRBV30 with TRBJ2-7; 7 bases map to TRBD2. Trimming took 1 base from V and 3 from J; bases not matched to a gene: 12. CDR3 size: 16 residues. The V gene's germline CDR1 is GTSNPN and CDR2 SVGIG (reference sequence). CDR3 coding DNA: TGTGCCTGGAGTGAAAAAGCGGGGTGGGGGTACTACGAGCAGTACTTC. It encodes CAWSEKAGWGYYEQYF.

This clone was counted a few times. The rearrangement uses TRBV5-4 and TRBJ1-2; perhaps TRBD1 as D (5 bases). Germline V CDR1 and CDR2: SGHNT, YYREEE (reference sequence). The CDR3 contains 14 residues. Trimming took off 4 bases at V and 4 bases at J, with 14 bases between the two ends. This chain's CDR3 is CASSTPGRTYGYTF. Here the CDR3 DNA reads TGTGCCAGCAGCACCCCAGGGAGGACCTATGGCTACACCTTC.

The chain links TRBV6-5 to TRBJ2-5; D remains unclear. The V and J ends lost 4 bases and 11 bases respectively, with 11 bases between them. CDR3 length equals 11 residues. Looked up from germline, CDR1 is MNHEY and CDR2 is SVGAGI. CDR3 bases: TGTGCCAGCAGTTCACAATTCTCGCAGTACTTC. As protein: CASSSQFSQYF.

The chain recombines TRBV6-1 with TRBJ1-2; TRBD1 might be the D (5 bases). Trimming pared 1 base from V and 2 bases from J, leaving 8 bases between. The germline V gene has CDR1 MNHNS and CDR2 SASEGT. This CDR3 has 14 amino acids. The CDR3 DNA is TGTGCCAGCAGTGAAGGGGGGGACAACTATGGCTACACCTTC. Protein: CASSEGGDNYGYTF.

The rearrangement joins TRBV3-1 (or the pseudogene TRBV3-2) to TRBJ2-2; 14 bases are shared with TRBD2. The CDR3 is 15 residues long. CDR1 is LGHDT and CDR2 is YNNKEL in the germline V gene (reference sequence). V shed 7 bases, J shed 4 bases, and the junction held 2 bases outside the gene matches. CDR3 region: CASKGLAGVTGELFF. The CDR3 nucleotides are TGTGCCAGCAAGGGACTAGCGGGGGTCACCGGGGAGCTGTTTTTT.

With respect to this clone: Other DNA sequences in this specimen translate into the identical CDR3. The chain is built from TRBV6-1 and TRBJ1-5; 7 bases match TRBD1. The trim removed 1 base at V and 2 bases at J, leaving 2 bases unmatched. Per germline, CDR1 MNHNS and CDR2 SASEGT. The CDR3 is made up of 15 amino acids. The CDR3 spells CASSEDRGRNQPQHF. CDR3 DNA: TGTGCCAGCAGTGAAGACAGGGGCCGCAATCAGCCCCAGCATTTT.

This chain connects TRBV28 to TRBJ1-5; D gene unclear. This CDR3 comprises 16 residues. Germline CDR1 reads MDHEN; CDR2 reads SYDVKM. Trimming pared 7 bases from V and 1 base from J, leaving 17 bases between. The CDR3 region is CASTPSLAESNQPQHF. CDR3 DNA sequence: TGTGCCAGCACCCCTAGTTTAGCGGAAAGCAATCAGCCCCAGCATTTT.

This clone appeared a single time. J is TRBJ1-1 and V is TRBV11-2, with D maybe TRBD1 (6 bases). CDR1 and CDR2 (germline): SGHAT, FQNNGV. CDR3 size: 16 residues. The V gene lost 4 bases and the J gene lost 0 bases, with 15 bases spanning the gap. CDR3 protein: CASSYRRGALNTEAFF. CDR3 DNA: TGTGCCAGCAGCTATCGGCGGGGGGCGTTGAACACTGAAGCTTTCTTT.

In DNA, the CDR3 is TGTGCCAGCAGTGAAAATCCGGGGACTCCCGGGGGTGGCTACACCTTC. Protein sequence: CASSENPGTPGGGYTF. The chain recombines TRBV6-1 with TRBJ1-2, with D possibly matching TRBD1 (5 bases). The CDR3 is 16 amino acids. Trimming cost V 2 bases and J 7 bases, with 20 bases left between them. Looked up from germline, CDR1 is MNHNS and CDR2 is SASEGT.

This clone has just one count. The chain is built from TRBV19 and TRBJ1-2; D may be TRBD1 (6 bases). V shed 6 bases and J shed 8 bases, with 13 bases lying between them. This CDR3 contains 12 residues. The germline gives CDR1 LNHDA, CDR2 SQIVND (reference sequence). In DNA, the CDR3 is TGTGCCAGTAGAGAGCCAGGGGAGGGCTACACCTTC. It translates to CASREPGEGYTF.

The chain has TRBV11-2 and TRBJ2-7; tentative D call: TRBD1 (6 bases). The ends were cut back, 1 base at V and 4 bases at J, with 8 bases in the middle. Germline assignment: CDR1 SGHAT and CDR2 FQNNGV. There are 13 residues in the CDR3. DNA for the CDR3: TGTGCCAGCAGCTTAGTGGACAGTTACGAGCAGTACTTC. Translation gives CASSLVDSYEQYF.